Below, 2 T cell receptor beta chains from the same sample are listed, as sequenced in a study of type 1 regulatory T cells. These receptors' targets are unknown. TCRdb reanalysed the reads using MiXCR and keeps one entry per CDR3 protein. The repertoire has about 65,000 distinct CDR3 sequences, nearly 50% of them found once; the top ten carry approximately 2.3%. Sequencing used cultured non-Tr1 T cells, either the whole culture or a sorted T cell fraction (not recorded which). These TCRs come from a human donor in good health.

A word on this clonotype: A read error may produce the germline difference seen at one junction end. The genes are TRBV7-6 and TRBJ1-1, with 8 bases identical to TRBD1. This CDR3 spans 17 amino acids. The V gene's germline CDR1 is SGHVS and CDR2 FNYEAQ. CDR3 protein: CASRFLLGQGKNTEAFF. CDR3 in DNA: TGTGCCAGCCGCTTTCTTTTAGGACAGGGTAAAAACACTGAAGCTTTCTTT.

The chain employs TRBV10-2 and TRBJ1-5; a weak D match, TRBD1 (6 bases). Trimming stripped 0 bases from V and 7 bases from J, with 13 bases between. Germline CDR1 and CDR2: WSHSY and SAAADI. There are 15 residues in the CDR3. This CDR3 is CASSESMGAGQPQHF. The CDR3 DNA is TGCGCCAGCAGTGAGTCGATGGGGGCAGGACAGCCCCAGCATTTT.